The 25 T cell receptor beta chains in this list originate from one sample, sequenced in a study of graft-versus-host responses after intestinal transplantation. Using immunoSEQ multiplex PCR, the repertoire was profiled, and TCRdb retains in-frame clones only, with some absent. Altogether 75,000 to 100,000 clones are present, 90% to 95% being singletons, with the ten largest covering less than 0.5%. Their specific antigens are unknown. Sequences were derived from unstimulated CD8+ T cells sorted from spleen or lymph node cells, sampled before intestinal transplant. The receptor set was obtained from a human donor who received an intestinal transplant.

CDR3 coding DNA: TGTGCCAGTCAACACAGTTACCAAGAGACCCAGTACTTC. It yields the protein CASQHSYQETQYF. The chain has TRBV18 and TRBJ2-5; D remains unclear. This CDR3 contains 13 residues. The V and J ends lost 9 bases and 0 bases respectively, with 11 bases between them. Germline V lookup: CDR1 KGHSH, CDR2 LQKENI.

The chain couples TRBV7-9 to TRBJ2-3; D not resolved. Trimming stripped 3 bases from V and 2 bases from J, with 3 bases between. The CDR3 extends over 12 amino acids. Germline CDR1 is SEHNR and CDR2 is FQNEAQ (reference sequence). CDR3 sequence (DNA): TGTGCCAGCAGCTTCATCACAGATACGCAGTATTTT. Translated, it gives CASSFITDTQYF.

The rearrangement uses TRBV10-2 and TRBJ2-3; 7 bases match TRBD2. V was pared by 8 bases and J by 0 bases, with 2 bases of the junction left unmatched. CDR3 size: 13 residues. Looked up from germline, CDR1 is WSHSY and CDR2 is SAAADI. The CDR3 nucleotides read TGCGCCAGCGCAGCGGGGAGCACAGATACGCAGTATTTT. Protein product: CASAAGSTDTQYF.

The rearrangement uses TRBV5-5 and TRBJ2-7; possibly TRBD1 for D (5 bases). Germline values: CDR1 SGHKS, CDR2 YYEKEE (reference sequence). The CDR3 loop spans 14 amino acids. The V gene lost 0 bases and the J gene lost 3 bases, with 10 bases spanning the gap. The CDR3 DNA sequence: TGTGCCAGCAGCTTGGTGCCCAGGGACTACGAGCAGTACTTC. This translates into CASSLVPRDYEQYF.

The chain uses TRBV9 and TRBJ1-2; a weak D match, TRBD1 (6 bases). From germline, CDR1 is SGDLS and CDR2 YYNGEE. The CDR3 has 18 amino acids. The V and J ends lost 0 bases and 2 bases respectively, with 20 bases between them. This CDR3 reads CASSVATGRTEFNYGYTF. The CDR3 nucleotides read TGTGCCAGCAGCGTAGCTACTGGCAGGACAGAATTCAACTATGGCTACACCTTC.

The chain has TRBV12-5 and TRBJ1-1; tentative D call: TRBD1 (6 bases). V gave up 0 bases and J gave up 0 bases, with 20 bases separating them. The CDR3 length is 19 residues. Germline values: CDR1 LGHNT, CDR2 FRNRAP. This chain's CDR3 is CASGLVIVLGQGLNTEAFF. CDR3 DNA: TGTGCTAGTGGTTTGGTCATAGTCTTGGGACAAGGGTTGAACACTGAAGCTTTCTTT.

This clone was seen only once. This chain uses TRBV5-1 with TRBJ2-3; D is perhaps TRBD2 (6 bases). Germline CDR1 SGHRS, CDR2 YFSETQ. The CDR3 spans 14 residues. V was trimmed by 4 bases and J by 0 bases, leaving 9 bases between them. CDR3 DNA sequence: TGCGCCAGCAGCATCGGGACTAGCACAGATACGCAGTATTTT. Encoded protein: CASSIGTSTDTQYF.

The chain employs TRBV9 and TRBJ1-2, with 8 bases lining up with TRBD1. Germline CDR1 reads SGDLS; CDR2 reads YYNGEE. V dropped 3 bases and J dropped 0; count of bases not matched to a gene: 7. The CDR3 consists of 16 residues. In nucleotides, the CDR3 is TGTGCCAGCAGCGCCGGGACAGGTGTGACTAACTATGGCTACACCTTC. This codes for CASSAGTGVTNYGYTF. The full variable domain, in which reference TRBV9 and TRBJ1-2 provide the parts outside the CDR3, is DSGVTQTPKHLITATGQRVTLRCSPRSGDLSVYWYQQSLDQGLQFLIQYYNGEERAKGNILERFSAQQFPDLHSELNLSSLELGDSALYFCASSAGTGVTNYGYTFGSGTRLTVV.

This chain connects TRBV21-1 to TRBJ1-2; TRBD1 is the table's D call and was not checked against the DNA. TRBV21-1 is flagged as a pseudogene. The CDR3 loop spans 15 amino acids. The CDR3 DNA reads TGTGCCAGCAGCAAACCACCGGGACAGAACTATGGCTACACCTTC. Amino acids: CASSKPPGQNYGYTF.

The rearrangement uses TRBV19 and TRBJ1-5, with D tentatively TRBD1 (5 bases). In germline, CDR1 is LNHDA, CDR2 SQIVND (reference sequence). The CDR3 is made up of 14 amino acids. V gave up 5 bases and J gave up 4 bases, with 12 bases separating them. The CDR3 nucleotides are TGTGCCAGTAGTTCGGAGGGGTTTAATCAGCCCCAGCATTTT. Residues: CASSSEGFNQPQHF.

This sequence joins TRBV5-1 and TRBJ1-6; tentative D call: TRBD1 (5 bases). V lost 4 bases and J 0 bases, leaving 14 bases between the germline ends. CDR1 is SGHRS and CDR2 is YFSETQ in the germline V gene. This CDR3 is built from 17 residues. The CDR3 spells CASSPDPQGSYNSPLHF. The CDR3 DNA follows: TGCGCCAGCAGCCCGGATCCCCAGGGCTCCTATAATTCACCCCTCCACTTT.

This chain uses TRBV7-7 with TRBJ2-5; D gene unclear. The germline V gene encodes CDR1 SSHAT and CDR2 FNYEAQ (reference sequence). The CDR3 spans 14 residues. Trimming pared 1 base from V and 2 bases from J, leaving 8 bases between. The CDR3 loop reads CASSLGLRQETQYF. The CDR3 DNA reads TGTGCCAGCAGCTTAGGGTTGAGGCAAGAGACCCAGTACTTC.

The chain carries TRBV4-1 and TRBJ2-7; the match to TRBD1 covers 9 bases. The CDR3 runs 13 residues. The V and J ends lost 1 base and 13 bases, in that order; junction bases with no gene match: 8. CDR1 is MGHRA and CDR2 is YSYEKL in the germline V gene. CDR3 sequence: CASSQAPQGAKYF. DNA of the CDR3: TGCGCCAGCAGCCAAGCGCCACAGGGGGCAAAATACTTC.

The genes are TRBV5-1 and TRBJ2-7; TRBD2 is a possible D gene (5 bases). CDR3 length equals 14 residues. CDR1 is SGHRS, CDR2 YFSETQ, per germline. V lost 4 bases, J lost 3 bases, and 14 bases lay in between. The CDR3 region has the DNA TGCGCCAGCAGCCCTGACTACAAGATCTACGAGCAGTACTTC. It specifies CASSPDYKIYEQYF.

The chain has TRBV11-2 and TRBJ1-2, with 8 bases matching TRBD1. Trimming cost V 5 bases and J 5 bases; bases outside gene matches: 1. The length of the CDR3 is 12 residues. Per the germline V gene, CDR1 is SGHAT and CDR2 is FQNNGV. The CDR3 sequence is CASSDRGYGYTF. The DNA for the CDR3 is TGTGCCAGCAGCGACAGGGGATATGGCTACACCTTC.

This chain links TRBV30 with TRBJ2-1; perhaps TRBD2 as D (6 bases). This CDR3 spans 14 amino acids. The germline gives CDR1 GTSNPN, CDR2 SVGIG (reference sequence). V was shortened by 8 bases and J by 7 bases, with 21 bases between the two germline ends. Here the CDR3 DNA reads TGTGCCCGGACTTCAACCGGGACTCTAAATGAGCAGTTCTTC. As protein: CARTSTGTLNEQFF.

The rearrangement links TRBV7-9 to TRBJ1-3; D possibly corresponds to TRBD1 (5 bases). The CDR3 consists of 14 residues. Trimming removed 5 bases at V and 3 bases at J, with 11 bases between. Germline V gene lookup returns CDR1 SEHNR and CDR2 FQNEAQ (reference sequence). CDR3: CASSPTVIGNTIYF. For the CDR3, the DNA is TGTGCCAGCAGCCCGACAGTTATTGGAAACACCATATATTTT.

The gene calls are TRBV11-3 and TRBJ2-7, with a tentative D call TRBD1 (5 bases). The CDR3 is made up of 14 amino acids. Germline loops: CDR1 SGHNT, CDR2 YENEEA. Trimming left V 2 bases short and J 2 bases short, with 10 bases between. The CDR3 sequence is CASSLFQGPYEQYF. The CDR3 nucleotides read TGTGCCAGCAGCTTATTTCAGGGTCCCTACGAGCAGTACTTC.

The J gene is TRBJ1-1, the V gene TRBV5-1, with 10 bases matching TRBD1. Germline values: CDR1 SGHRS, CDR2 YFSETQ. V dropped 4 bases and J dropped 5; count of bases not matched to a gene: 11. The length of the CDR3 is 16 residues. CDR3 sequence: CASSTGTGERWTEAFF. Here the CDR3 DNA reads TGCGCCAGCAGCACCGGGACAGGGGAGCGTTGGACTGAAGCTTTCTTT.

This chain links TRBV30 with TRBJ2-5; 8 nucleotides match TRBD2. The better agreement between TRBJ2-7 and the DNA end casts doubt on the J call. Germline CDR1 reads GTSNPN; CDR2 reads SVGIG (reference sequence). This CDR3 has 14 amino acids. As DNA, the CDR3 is TGTGCCTGGAGTGTCGGGGGGGTAGCCTACGAGCAGTACTTC. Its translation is CAWSVGGVAYEQYF.

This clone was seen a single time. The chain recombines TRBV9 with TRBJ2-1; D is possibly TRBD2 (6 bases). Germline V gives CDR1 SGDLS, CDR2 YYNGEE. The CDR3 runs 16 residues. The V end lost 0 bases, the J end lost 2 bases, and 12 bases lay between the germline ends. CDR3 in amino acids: CASSVEGLLTYNEQFF. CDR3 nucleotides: TGTGCCAGCAGCGTAGAGGGACTTCTTACCTACAATGAGCAGTTCTTC.

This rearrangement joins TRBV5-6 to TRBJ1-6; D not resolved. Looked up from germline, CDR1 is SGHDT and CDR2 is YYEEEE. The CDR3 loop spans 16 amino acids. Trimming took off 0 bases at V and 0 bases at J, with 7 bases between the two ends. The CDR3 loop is CASSLGRSSYNSPLHF. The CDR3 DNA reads TGTGCCAGCAGCTTGGGAAGGAGCTCCTATAATTCACCCCTCCACTTT.

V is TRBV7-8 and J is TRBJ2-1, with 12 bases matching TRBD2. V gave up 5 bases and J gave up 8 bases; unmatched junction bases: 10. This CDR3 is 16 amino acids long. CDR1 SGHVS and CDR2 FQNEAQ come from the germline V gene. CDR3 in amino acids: CASSPRLAGEFYEQFF. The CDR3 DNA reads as TGTGCCAGCAGCCCAAGACTAGCGGGAGAATTCTATGAGCAGTTCTTC.

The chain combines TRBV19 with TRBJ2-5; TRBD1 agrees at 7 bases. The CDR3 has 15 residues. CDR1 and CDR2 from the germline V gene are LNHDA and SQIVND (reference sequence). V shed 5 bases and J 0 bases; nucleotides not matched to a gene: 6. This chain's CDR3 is CASSSGTDHQETQYF. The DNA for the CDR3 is TGTGCCAGTAGTTCAGGGACAGACCACCAAGAGACCCAGTACTTC.

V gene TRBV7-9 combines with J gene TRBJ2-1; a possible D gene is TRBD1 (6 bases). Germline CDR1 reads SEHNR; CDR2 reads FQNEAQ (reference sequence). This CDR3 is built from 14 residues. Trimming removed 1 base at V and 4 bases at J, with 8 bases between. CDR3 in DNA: TGTGCCAGCAGCTTAGAGGGGGTATACAATGAGCAGTTCTTC. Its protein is CASSLEGVYNEQFF.